Below, 32 T cell receptor beta chains from the same sample are listed, as sequenced in a study of blood T cells in healthy people across ages. Sample-barcoded 5' priming and a J-beta primer mix drove a second PCR of about 6 to 12 cycles. TCRdb reprocessed the 5' RACE reads with MiXCR, giving one entry per CDR3 protein. Of 1.5 million to 2 million distinct CDR3 sequences in the sample, roughly 30% were seen once. Sequenced sample: blood. These receptors all stem from a woman in her 30s in good health.

The CDR3 sequence is CASSVYRGTGELFF. CDR3 in DNA: TGTGCCAGCAGCGTATACAGGGGTACCGGGGAGCTGTTTTTT. The rearrangement uses TRBV7-2 and TRBJ2-2; 7 positions match TRBD1. In germline, CDR1 is SGHTA, CDR2 FQGNSA. This CDR3 region has 14 residues. V lost 5 bases and J lost 5; bases outside the gene matches: 5.

This clonotype was seen only a few times. V gene TRBV3-1 combines with J gene TRBJ2-6; the match to TRBD1 covers 7 bases. V lost 3 bases, J lost 2 bases, and 4 bases stayed unmatched. The CDR3 loop spans 16 amino acids. Germline V lookup: CDR1 LGHDT, CDR2 YNNKEL (reference sequence). CDR3 residues: CASSHITGAGANVLTF. As DNA, the CDR3 is TGTGCCAGCAGCCATATAACAGGGGCTGGGGCCAACGTCCTGACTTTC.

This clonotype was picked up a small number of times. The rearrangement joins TRBV7-9 to TRBJ1-5; 7 positions agree with TRBD1. J was trimmed by 2 bases and V by 5 bases; bases with no gene match: 6. The CDR3 sequence is 15 residues long. CDR1 and CDR2 from the germline V gene are SEHNR and FQNEAQ (reference sequence). The CDR3 loop is CASSPGTVRNQPQHF. CDR3 coding DNA: TGTGCCAGCAGCCCCGGGACAGTACGCAATCAGCCCCAGCATTTT.

With regard to this clonotype: A much larger clone lies a single base off, so this may be a read error. This chain uses TRBV20-1 with TRBJ1-2; no firm D call. The germline V and J ends were trimmed by 3 bases and 4 bases, with 9 bases remaining between them. The length of the CDR3 is 12 residues. Germline CDR1 is DFQATT and CDR2 is SNEGSKA (reference sequence). The CDR3 spells CSARGSTYGYTF. The CDR3 nucleotides are TGCAGTGCTAGGGGCAGTACCTATGGCTACACCTTC.

V gene TRBV5-1 combines with J gene TRBJ2-1; 9 bases align to TRBD1. The CDR3 spans 16 residues. V trimming: 4 bases; J trimming: 7 bases; junction bases outside the gene matches: 12. CDR1 and CDR2 (germline): SGHRS, YFSETQ. This CDR3 is CASSHPGDRVSNEQFF. The DNA of the CDR3 is TGCGCCAGCAGCCACCCGGGGGACAGGGTCTCGAATGAGCAGTTCTTC.

This chain links TRBV20-1 with TRBJ2-2; TRBD2 agrees at 14 bases. V shed 4 bases and J 7 bases; nucleotides not matched to a gene: 11. CDR1 and CDR2 from the germline V gene are DFQATT and SNEGSKA (reference sequence). There are 17 residues in the CDR3. CDR3 sequence (DNA): TGCAGTGCTATTTCCGGGACTAGCGGGAGAGGTGGCGGGGAGCTGTTTTTT. Translating it yields CSAISGTSGRGGGELFF.

The V and J genes are TRBV2 and TRBJ1-4, with D possibly being TRBD1 (6 bases). The length of the CDR3 is 15 residues. V lost 2 bases and J lost 4, with 11 bases in between. The germline gives CDR1 SNHLY, CDR2 FYNNEI. The CDR3 here is CASSESGAGNEKLFF. The CDR3 region has the DNA TGTGCCAGCAGTGAATCGGGGGCCGGTAATGAAAAACTGTTTTTT.

The rearrangement joins TRBV5-1 to TRBJ2-3, with D perhaps being TRBD1 or TRBD2 (5 bases each). Deletions cut 3 bases from V and 3 bases from J, with 11 bases between. Looked up from germline, CDR1 is SGHRS and CDR2 is YFSETQ. This CDR3 has 14 residues. The CDR3 loop is CASSSDGATDTQYF. The CDR3 DNA reads TGCGCCAGCAGCTCGGACGGGGCTACAGATACGCAGTATTTT.

This clonotype came up a few times. The V call is TRBV12-3 or TRBV12-4, the J call TRBJ2-5; D gene uncertain. The CDR3 is 13 amino acids. Trimming stripped 6 bases from V and 11 bases from J, with 19 bases between. This chain's CDR3 is CASSPQRPGEQYF. The CDR3 DNA reads TGTGCCAGCAGCCCCCAGAGACCGGGTGAGCAGTACTTC.

This clonotype was counted many times. This sequence joins TRBV25-1 and TRBJ2-6; no definite D call. CDR1 MGHDK and CDR2 SYGVNS come from the germline V gene. V shed 6 bases and J shed 2 bases, with 8 bases lying between them. This CDR3 spans 14 amino acids. The CDR3 DNA is TGTGCCAGCAGCGCGCTGACTGGGGCCAACGTCCTGACTTTC. Protein: CASSALTGANVLTF.

The rearrangement joins TRBV9 to TRBJ2-7, with 7 bases fitting TRBD1. J was trimmed by 2 bases and V by 0 bases; bases with no gene match: 2. This CDR3 has 14 residues. The V gene's germline CDR1 is SGDLS and CDR2 YYNGEE. This CDR3 reads CASSVGDSAYEQYF. The DNA for the CDR3 is TGTGCCAGCAGCGTAGGGGACAGCGCCTACGAGCAGTACTTC.

In its sample, this clonotype was seen a few times. V usage is TRBV20-1 and J usage is TRBJ2-5; no firm D call. V gave up 6 bases and J gave up 5 bases, with 10 bases separating them. The V gene's germline CDR1 is DFQATT and CDR2 SNEGSKA (reference sequence). This CDR3 is 11 amino acids long. The CDR3: CSAPGRETQYF. The CDR3 DNA reads as TGCAGTGCGCCCGGCAGGGAGACCCAGTACTTC.

This clonotype appeared a few times. This chain uses TRBV5-1 with TRBJ1-5, with 9 bases lining up with TRBD1. V lost 2 bases and J lost 7; bases outside the gene matches: 7. CDR1 and CDR2 (germline): SGHRS, YFSETQ. The CDR3 has 15 amino acids. The DNA of the CDR3 is TGCGCCAGCAGCTTAACAGGGGGCGCGAGACAGCCCCAGCATTTT. Amino acids: CASSLTGGARQPQHF.

V and J are TRBV14 and TRBJ1-1, with TRBD1 matching 7 bases. CDR1 SGHDN and CDR2 FVKESK come from the germline V gene. Trimming took 5 bases from V and 6 from J; bases not matched to a gene: 12. CDR3 length equals 15 residues. CDR3 residues: CASSRVTGLNAEAFF. The CDR3 nucleotides read TGTGCCAGCAGCAGAGTGACAGGGCTTAACGCTGAAGCTTTCTTT.

V gene TRBV6-5 combines with J gene TRBJ1-2, with unresolved D. The V and J ends lost 6 bases and 3 bases respectively, with 11 bases between them. CDR3 length equals 13 residues. The germline V gene encodes CDR1 MNHEY and CDR2 SVGAGI. Here the CDR3 DNA reads TGTGCCAGCAGGCCGGACGGTTACTATGGCTACACCTTC. Encoded protein: CASRPDGYYGYTF.

This clonotype has only a few counts. The V and J genes are TRBV6-1 and TRBJ2-4; D is undetermined. This CDR3 has 17 amino acids. Germline CDR1 is MNHNS and CDR2 is SASEGT. V was trimmed by 5 bases and J by 1 base, leaving 18 bases between them. CDR3 sequence: CASSLSGRNRAKNIQYF. The CDR3 nucleotides read TGTGCCAGCAGTTTGTCCGGGCGAAATCGCGCCAAAAACATTCAGTACTTC.

The genes are TRBV12-3 or TRBV12-4 and TRBJ1-5; possible D gene TRBD1, 5 bases. The length of the CDR3 is 14 residues. Trimming removed 3 bases at V and 7 bases at J, with 13 bases between. The CDR3 sequence: CASSFRTKGQPQHF. The CDR3 bases are TGTGCCAGCAGTTTTCGGACCAAGGGGCAGCCCCAGCATTTT.

This clonotype was seen a handful of times. The CDR3 protein is CASSEARTASYNEQFF. The CDR3 DNA reads as TGCGCCAGCAGTGAGGCACGGACGGCCTCCTACAATGAGCAGTTCTTC. This chain joins TRBV10-1 and TRBJ2-1; no firm D call. Germline CDR1 is WNHNN and CDR2 is SYGVQD (reference sequence). V was pared by 2 bases and J by 0 bases, with 11 bases between. CDR3 length equals 16 residues.

There are a few counts of this clonotype. The chain combines TRBV10-3 with TRBJ2-1, with D perhaps TRBD2 (6 bases). The V end lost 7 bases, the J end lost 9 bases, and 16 bases lay between the germline ends. The CDR3 loop spans 13 amino acids. Germline V gene lookup returns CDR1 ENHRY and CDR2 SYGVKD. The DNA of the CDR3 is TGTGCCATCAACGGGGACTCATCCACTGAGCAGTTCTTC. As protein: CAINGDSSTEQFF.

J is TRBJ2-7 and V is TRBV7-8; 8 bases map to TRBD2. Germline assignment: CDR1 SGHVS and CDR2 FQNEAQ. CDR3 length equals 16 residues. J was trimmed by 4 bases and V by 5 bases; bases with no gene match: 13. CDR3 loop: CASSPRRLVAGYEQYF. Written as DNA, the CDR3 is TGTGCCAGCAGCCCCCGCCGGTTAGTAGCGGGATACGAGCAGTACTTC.

The chain joins TRBV10-3 to TRBJ1-1, with 9 bases fitting TRBD1. Trimming at V came to 6 bases and at J to 5 bases, leaving 4 bases not matched to a gene. The germline V gene has CDR1 ENHRY and CDR2 SYGVKD. This CDR3 comprises 13 residues. The CDR3 is CAISRDRDTEAFF. CDR3 DNA: TGTGCCATCAGCCGGGACAGGGATACTGAAGCTTTCTTT.

The chain combines TRBV11-2 with TRBJ2-4; TRBD2 might be the D (6 bases). Near its end, the DNA agrees better with TRBJ2-7, so the J call may be wrong. The CDR3 runs to 14 residues. The V gene's germline CDR1 is SGHAT and CDR2 FQNNGV. The CDR3 loop reads CASSLIRGGYEQYF. The CDR3, as DNA: TGTGCCAGCAGCTTGATTCGAGGAGGGTACGAGCAGTACTTC.

The CDR3 protein is CASSGQGAQREEQYF. CDR3 sequence (DNA): TGTGCCAGCAGTGGTCAGGGGGCGCAGAGGGAGGAGCAGTACTTC. The V call is TRBV6-1, the J call TRBJ2-7; 8 nucleotides match TRBD1. Germline CDR1 is MNHNS and CDR2 is SASEGT. V lost 4 bases, J lost 7 bases, and 12 bases stayed unmatched. The length of the CDR3 is 15 residues.

The V call is TRBV2, the J call TRBJ2-7; no clear D gene. From germline, CDR1 is SNHLY and CDR2 FYNNEI. The CDR3 is 14 amino acids. The V end was cut by 7 bases, the J end by 0 bases, with 13 bases between. For the CDR3, the DNA is TGTGCCAGCACTCAGAATTCGTTCTCCTACGAGCAGTACTTC. The encoded protein is CASTQNSFSYEQYF.

This clonotype was observed a handful of times. The rearrangement joins TRBV9 to TRBJ2-2; 8 positions agree with TRBD2. CDR1 and CDR2 from the germline V gene are SGDLS and YYNGEE. The CDR3 totals 15 residues. V trimming: 0 bases; J trimming: 4 bases; junction bases outside the gene matches: 2. The CDR3 DNA reads as TGTGCCAGCAGCGTAGATAGCGGGACCACCGGGGAGCTGTTTTTT. This gives the protein CASSVDSGTTGELFF.

This rearrangement joins TRBV29-1 to TRBJ2-2; no clear D gene. Trimming took 6 bases from V and 1 from J, leaving 15 bases between them. The CDR3 is made up of 15 amino acids. Per germline, CDR1 SQVTM and CDR2 ANQGSEA. The CDR3 DNA sequence: TGCAGCGTCGCTTCGCCTGGACGGAACACCGGGGAGCTGTTTTTT. Residues: CSVASPGRNTGELFF.

On this clonotype: Germline and junction disagree at one end, which may indicate a read error. CDR3 amino acids: CASTDPGDERFF. CDR3 sequence (DNA): TGTGCCAGTACGGACCCCGGAGATGAGCGGTTCTTC. The chain carries TRBV28 and TRBJ2-1; D unresolved. The CDR3 length is 12 residues. Germline V gives CDR1 MDHEN, CDR2 SYDVKM.

The chain combines TRBV4-1 with TRBJ1-1, with D hard to call. V was trimmed by 5 bases and J by 2 bases, leaving 12 bases between them. The germline V gene encodes CDR1 MGHRA and CDR2 YSYEKL. This CDR3 is built from 14 residues. CDR3 DNA sequence: TGCGCCAGCAGCGTTTTCCGACCAAACACTGAAGCTTTCTTT. This encodes CASSVFRPNTEAFF.

In this sample, this clonotype turned up a few times. The chain uses TRBV6-2 or TRBV6-3 and TRBJ2-1, with a tentative D call TRBD2 (7 bases). The CDR3 has 14 residues. Per germline, CDR1 MNHEY and CDR2 SVGEGT. V was shortened by 8 bases and J by 6 bases, with 17 bases between the two germline ends. The CDR3 spells CASWRGRAANEQFF. In DNA form, the CDR3 reads TGTGCCAGCTGGAGGGGGAGGGCCGCCAATGAGCAGTTCTTC.

For this clonotype: This may stem from a read error, because a much larger clone lies one nucleotide away. This chain uses TRBV10-3 with TRBJ2-5; no reliable D call. This CDR3 comprises 13 residues. Germline CDR1 is ENHRY and CDR2 is SYGVKD. Between the trimmed V and J ends, which lost 6 bases and 1 base, there was a span of 9 bases. The CDR3 loop is CAIRVPSQETQYF. CDR3 coding DNA: TGTGCCATCAGGGTACCCAGCCAAGAGACCCAGTACTTC.

This clonotype was seen many times. Germline is not matched at one junction end, which may reflect a read error. The rearrangement links TRBV7-2 to TRBJ1-2, with 10 bases aligning to TRBD1. The germline CDR1 and CDR2 sequences are SGHTA and FQGNSA. CDR3 length equals 13 residues. CDR3 protein: CASSLGTGVGYTF. As DNA, the CDR3 is TGCGCCAGCAGCCTGGGGACAGGGGTTGGCTACACCTTC. The whole variable domain, remainder taken from reference TRBV7-2 and TRBJ1-2, is GAGVSQSPSNKVTEKGKDVELRCDPISGHTALYWYRQSLGQGLEFLIYFQGNSAPDKSGLPSDRFSAERTGGSVSTLTIQRTQQEDSAVYLCASSLGTGVGYTFGSGTRLTVV.

This clonotype was found once. The chain couples TRBV6-6 to TRBJ2-3, with 7 bases lining up with TRBD1. The CDR3 extends over 17 amino acids. After removal of 3 bases from V and 4 bases from J, the junction contained 13 bases not matched to a gene. Germline V gene lookup returns CDR1 MNHNY and CDR2 SVGAGI (reference sequence). As DNA, the CDR3 is TGTGCCAGCAGTTATTTGTTCGACAGGGACGCAGCAGATACGCAGTATTTT. Translation gives CASSYLFDRDAADTQYF.